Presented here are 8 T cell receptor beta chains from one specimen sequenced in a study of blood T cells in healthy people across ages. A sample-barcoded 5' primer and a J-beta primer mix were used in a second PCR of about 6 to 12 cycles. MiXCR was run by TCRdb on the 5' RACE reads, yielding one entry per CDR3 protein. The data hold about a million distinct CDR3 sequences, with about two fifths observed a single time. Sequencing used blood. The receptors originated from a man between 18 and 29 years old in good health.

The chain recombines TRBV30 with TRBJ1-2; D unresolved. V lost 4 bases, J lost 8 bases, and 11 bases lay in between. The germline V gene encodes CDR1 GTSNPN and CDR2 SVGIG (reference sequence). The CDR3 sequence is 11 residues long. CDR3 loop: CAWTQTYGYTF. DNA of the CDR3: TGTGCCTGGACTCAGACTTACGGCTACACCTTC.

Comment on this clonotype: Germline is not matched at one junction end, which may reflect a read error. V is TRBV10-3 and J is TRBJ2-3, with TRBD2 matching over 7 bases. Looked up from germline, CDR1 is ENHRY and CDR2 is SYGVKD. The CDR3 covers 13 residues. In DNA, the CDR3 is TGTGCCATCAGGGGAGGGAACACAGAGACGCAGTATTTT. It encodes CAIRGGNTETQYF.

The chain joins TRBV29-1 to TRBJ1-1; unclear D gene. The CDR3 spans 12 residues. Trimming removed 6 bases from V and 4 bases from J, with 12 bases in between. Germline-derived CDR1 and CDR2 are SQVTM and ANQGSEA. The CDR3 is CSVWLRSTEAFF. CDR3 nucleotides: TGCAGCGTGTGGTTGCGATCCACTGAAGCTTTCTTT.

This clonotype came up once. The chain recombines TRBV7-2 with TRBJ2-3, with D perhaps given as TRBD1 or TRBD2 (6 bases each). Germline loops: CDR1 SGHTA, CDR2 FQGNSA. V lost 0 bases and J lost 4, with 14 bases in between. The CDR3 totals 16 residues. CDR3 sequence (DNA): TGTGCCAGCAGCTTAGCCGGAGGGGGTGGCGCAGATACGCAGTATTTT. Translated: CASSLAGGGGADTQYF.

The CDR3 here is CASSQGQGSLNTEAFF. The CDR3 DNA is TGCGCCAGCAGCCAAGGGCAGGGGAGTCTGAACACTGAAGCTTTCTTT. V and J are TRBV4-3 and TRBJ1-1; the D gene is possibly TRBD1 (6 bases). CDR1 and CDR2 from the germline V gene are LGHNA and YSLEER. The ends were cut back, 1 base at V and 0 bases at J, with 12 bases in the middle. The CDR3 has 16 amino acids.

In its sample, this clonotype was seen a few times. The chain uses TRBV20-1 and TRBJ2-1; 10 bases line up with TRBD2. This CDR3 comprises 14 residues. Germline CDR1 reads DFQATT; CDR2 reads SNEGSKA (reference sequence). Germline trimming cut 5 bases from V and 2 bases from J; bases unmatched to any gene: 3. CDR3 nucleotides: TGCAGTGCTTCCCTAGCGGGGGCCTACAATGAGCAGTTCTTC. It is translated as CSASLAGAYNEQFF.

This clonotype showed up just a few times. The genes are TRBV20-1 and TRBJ1-1; unclear D gene. The CDR3 consists of 11 residues. Germline values: CDR1 DFQATT, CDR2 SNEGSKA (reference sequence). In nucleotides, the CDR3 is TGCAGCCTCCTTTGGGACACTGAAGCTTTCTTT. This codes for CSLLWDTEAFF.

This clonotype was counted only a few times. This chain joins TRBV12-3 or TRBV12-4 and TRBJ1-5; D remains ambiguous. This CDR3 has 15 residues. Trimming took 5 bases from V and 3 from J, leaving 14 bases between them. The DNA for the CDR3 is TGTGCCAGCAGTACAAGTCACGGCACCAATCAGCCCCAGCATTTT. Its translation: CASSTSHGTNQPQHF.